A single sample is the source of the 11 T cell receptor beta chains below, sequenced in a study of OX40 agonist ivuxolimab in advanced cancers. Data came from immunoSEQ multiplex PCR; TCRdb stores just in-frame clones and leaves some out. The profile shows over 45,000 clones, roughly 89% of them singletons. The sample consisted of CD4+ or CD8+ T cells sorted from blood, taken in a trial of the OX40 agonist ivuxolimab. The receptors were sampled from an adult with an advanced solid tumor such as melanoma, head and neck, liver or kidney cancer.

This chain links TRBV19 with TRBJ2-7, with 7 bases matching TRBD1. V shed 6 bases, J shed 0 bases, and the junction held 8 bases outside the gene matches. The germline gives CDR1 LNHDA, CDR2 SQIVND (reference sequence). CDR3 size: 15 residues. CDR3 residues: CASSKIRDSSYEQYF. In DNA, the CDR3 is TGTGCCAGTAGCAAGATCCGGGACAGCTCCTACGAGCAGTACTTC. Using reference TRBV19 and TRBJ2-7 for the parts outside the CDR3, the full variable domain is DGGITQSPKYLFRKEGQNVTLSCEQNLNHDAMYWYRQDPGQGLRLIYYSQIVNDFQKGDIAEGYSVSREKKESFPLTVTSAQKNPTAFYLCASSKIRDSSYEQYFGPGTRLTVT.

In the case of this clone: The final CDR3 position lacks the conserved phenylalanine or tryptophan, pointing to a likely read error. The V gene is TRBV7-9, the J gene TRBJ2-7; D is undetermined. CDR3 size: 13 residues. The ends were cut back, 6 bases at V and 1 base at J, with 10 bases in the middle. CDR1 and CDR2 (germline): SEHNR, FQNEAQ (reference sequence). CDR3 loop: CASSLGISYEQYL. The CDR3 coding sequence is TGTGCCAGCAGTCTTGGGATTTCCTACGAGCAGTACCTC.

This chain links TRBV6-5 with TRBJ1-2; a weak D match, TRBD1 (6 bases). In germline, CDR1 is MNHEY, CDR2 SVGAGI. This CDR3 is built from 14 residues. V was shortened by 6 bases and J by 1 base, with 12 bases between the two germline ends. This CDR3 is CASRSPQGNYGYTF. The CDR3 DNA reads as TGTGCCAGCAGGTCTCCACAGGGTAACTATGGCTACACCTTC.

V and J are TRBV19 and TRBJ2-1; 10 nucleotides align to TRBD2. The J segment lost 6 bases and the V segment lost 4 bases, leaving 6 bases of the junction unmatched. From germline, CDR1 is LNHDA and CDR2 SQIVND (reference sequence). The CDR3 consists of 15 residues. The CDR3 nucleotides are TGTGCCAGTAGTAACGGACTAGCGGTCCCCAATGAGCAGTTCTTC. Its translation: CASSNGLAVPNEQFF.

CDR3 sequence: CASQGGLAGVNEQFF. CDR3 DNA sequence: TGTGCCAGCCAGGGAGGGCTAGCGGGAGTCAATGAGCAGTTCTTC. The J gene is TRBJ2-1, the V gene TRBV11-2, with 10 bases lining up with TRBD2. Per the germline V gene, CDR1 is SGHAT and CDR2 is FQNNGV. V shed 8 bases and J 6 bases; nucleotides not matched to a gene: 10. This CDR3 has 15 residues.

Worth noting for this clone: Other DNA sequences from this sample encode an identical CDR3 as well. The CDR3 bases are TGTGCCAGCAGCTCGCCATCCTACGAGCAGTACTTC. Amino acids: CASSSPSYEQYF. This chain joins TRBV11-2 and TRBJ2-7; the D is unclear. The CDR3 length is 12 residues. Germline V gene data show CDR1 as SGHAT and CDR2 as FQNNGV. The V and J ends lost 4 bases and 1 base respectively, with 5 bases between them.

The CDR3 sequence: CASSQENDGFYGYTF. CDR3 in DNA: TGCGCCAGCAGCCAAGAAAATGACGGCTTCTATGGCTACACCTTC. The chain recombines TRBV4-1 with TRBJ1-2, with D unresolved. Germline loops: CDR1 MGHRA, CDR2 YSYEKL. V lost 0 bases and J lost 4, with 12 bases in between. This CDR3 has 15 residues.

The chain carries TRBV11-3 and TRBJ1-1; maybe TRBD1 (5 bases). Between the trimmed V and J ends, which lost 5 bases and 0 bases, there was a span of 13 bases. This CDR3 region has 15 residues. Germline V gene data show CDR1 as SGHNT and CDR2 as YENEEA. In DNA, the CDR3 is TGTGCCAGCAGCGCCGGGGGTGTTATGAACACTGAAGCTTTCTTT. Its protein product is CASSAGGVMNTEAFF.

This clone showed up just a few times. This chain connects TRBV7-6 to TRBJ2-7; a weak D match, TRBD2 (7 bases). The length of the CDR3 is 15 residues. The germline V and J ends were trimmed by 5 bases and 5 bases, with 19 bases remaining between them. The germline CDR1 and CDR2 sequences are SGHVS and FNYEAQ. CDR3 coding DNA: TGTGCCAGCAGCCAGGGGAGGGGGGGAGGCCACGAGCAGTACTTC. Its translation is CASSQGRGGGHEQYF.

V usage is TRBV27 and J usage is TRBJ2-1; D may be TRBD1 (6 bases). Deletions cut 1 base from V and 5 bases from J, with 18 bases between. The V gene's germline CDR1 is MNHEY and CDR2 SMNVEV (reference sequence). This CDR3 contains 17 residues. CDR3 in DNA: TGTGCCAGCAGTTTATTACAGGGCGGAGGTAGGGACAATGAGCAGTTCTTC. This sequence encodes CASSLLQGGGRDNEQFF.

This chain uses TRBV19 with TRBJ2-7; D is undetermined. V lost 0 bases and J 3 bases, leaving 9 bases between the germline ends. This CDR3 is built from 14 residues. Looked up from germline, CDR1 is LNHDA and CDR2 is SQIVND (reference sequence). This CDR3 is CASSIDGLFYEQYF. The CDR3 nucleotides read TGTGCCAGTAGTATAGATGGGCTATTCTACGAGCAGTACTTC. Using reference TRBV19 and TRBJ2-7 for the parts outside the CDR3, the full variable domain is DGGITQSPKYLFRKEGQNVTLSCEQNLNHDAMYWYRQDPGQGLRLIYYSQIVNDFQKGDIAEGYSVSREKKESFPLTVTSAQKNPTAFYLCASSIDGLFYEQYFGPGTRLTVT.